The 20 T cell receptor beta chains listed next were all sequenced from one sample in a study of beta chain features in type 1 diabetes. Study-wide points: In every one of the four CD4+ subsets, TCRB CDR3s were moderately but significantly shorter in Type 1 diabetes patients.

The entirety of the isolated RNA underwent reverse transcription, so expressed TCRB transcripts were sequenced. Clones were read by immunoSEQ multiplex PCR, and TCRdb kept only the in-frame ones, dropping some. The sample lists 640,000 or so clones; about 14% were seen once. Which antigens these TCRs recognize remains unknown. The sample taken for sequencing was naive CD4+ T cells from blood. These TCRs come from a young man with type 1 diabetes.

V and J are TRBV5-1 and TRBJ2-1; no firm D call. CDR3 length: 12 residues. Germline V CDR1 and CDR2: SGHRS, YFSETQ. Between the trimmed V and J ends, which lost 0 bases and 9 bases, there was a span of 7 bases. CDR3 in amino acids: CASSLAESEQFF. The DNA of the CDR3 is TGCGCCAGCAGCTTGGCCGAGAGTGAGCAGTTCTTC.

V usage is TRBV14 and J usage is TRBJ2-7, with a weak D call TRBD2 (6 bases). CDR3 length equals 19 residues. Germline CDR1 SGHDN, CDR2 FVKESK. The V and J ends lost 4 bases and 2 bases respectively, with 27 bases between them. The CDR3 nucleotides read TGTGCCAGCAGCCGCTTCGACCGGGACTCGCAGCCCAGGCCCTACGAGCAGTACTTC. This codes for CASSRFDRDSQPRPYEQYF. Complete variable domain (other parts from reference TRBV14 and TRBJ2-7): EAGVTQFPSHSVIEKGQTVTLRCDPISGHDNLYWYRRVMGKEIKFLLHFVKESKQDESGMPNNRFLAERTGGTYSTLKVQPAELEDSGVYFCASSRFDRDSQPRPYEQYFGPGTRLTVT.

This clone was observed a few times. The chain has TRBV14 and TRBJ2-7; 13 positions agree with TRBD2. In germline, CDR1 is SGHDN, CDR2 FVKESK. CDR3 size: 15 residues. V was clipped by 4 bases and J by 2 bases; unmatched bases: 2. The DNA for the CDR3 is TGTGCCAGCAGCCGGGGACTAGCGGGGACCTACGAGCAGTACTTC. Amino acids: CASSRGLAGTYEQYF.

This clone has a handful of counts. The chain couples TRBV30 to TRBJ2-2; 12 bases are shared with TRBD1. Germline assignment: CDR1 GTSNPN and CDR2 SVGIG (reference sequence). The length of the CDR3 is 17 residues. V lost 4 bases to trimming and J lost 3 bases; unmatched junction nucleotides: 9. The CDR3 here is CAWNSRDRGQYTGELFF. DNA for the CDR3: TGTGCCTGGAATAGTAGGGACAGGGGGCAATACACCGGGGAGCTGTTTTTT.

The rearrangement joins TRBV27 to TRBJ1-2; TRBD1 agrees at 7 bases. This CDR3 comprises 14 residues. With 2 bases clipped from V and 7 bases from J, the junction kept 7 bases outside the gene matches. The V gene's germline CDR1 is MNHEY and CDR2 SMNVEV (reference sequence). The CDR3 DNA is TGTGCCAGCAGTTTAAGGGGGCGCGATAGTGGCTACACCTTC. Amino acids: CASSLRGRDSGYTF.

This clone came up a few times. V and J are TRBV25-1 and TRBJ2-7; TRBD2 agrees at 13 bases. Germline CDR1 and CDR2: MGHDK and SYGVNS. J gave up 4 bases and V 8 bases, and 5 bases lay outside the gene matches. The CDR3 loop spans 14 amino acids. The CDR3 region has the DNA TGTGCCAGCCTAGGGACTAGCGGGATATACGAGCAGTACTTC. Protein sequence: CASLGTSGIYEQYF.

This clone showed up just a few times. Compared with germline, one end of the junction differs, possibly owing to a read error. The chain joins TRBV7-7 to TRBJ2-5, with D perhaps being TRBD1 or TRBD2 (7 bases each). Germline loops: CDR1 SSHAT, CDR2 FNYEAQ (reference sequence). This CDR3 region has 15 residues. CDR3 DNA sequence: TGTGCTAGCAGCTTAGCGGGCAGGGGGCAAGAGACCCAGTACTTC. Amino acids: CASSLAGRGQETQYF.

This clone turned up a few times. The chain carries TRBV10-3 and TRBJ2-2; D might be TRBD2 (6 bases). CDR1 and CDR2 (germline): ENHRY, SYGVKD. V shed 2 bases and J shed 4 bases, with 8 bases lying between them. This CDR3 region has 14 residues. CDR3 in amino acids: CAISERESTGELFF. The CDR3 DNA follows: TGTGCCATCAGTGAGCGGGAGAGCACCGGGGAGCTGTTTTTT.

This clone was detected only once. The same CDR3 also results from other DNA sequences found in this sample. The chain uses TRBV9 and TRBJ1-6; the match to TRBD1 covers 7 bases. Germline-derived CDR1 and CDR2 are SGDLS and YYNGEE. This CDR3 comprises 15 residues. With V trimmed by 3 bases and J by 6 bases, 6 bases remained unmatched. The CDR3 sequence: CASSGTGTVNSPLHF. CDR3 nucleotides: TGTGCCAGCAGCGGGACCGGGACAGTTAATTCACCCCTCCACTTT.

J is TRBJ2-7 and V is TRBV28; TRBD2 agrees at 7 bases. Germline V lookup: CDR1 MDHEN, CDR2 SYDVKM. Germline trimming cut 6 bases from V and 0 bases from J; bases unmatched to any gene: 8. The CDR3 covers 15 residues. CDR3 region: CASRWSGESSYEQYF. The CDR3, as DNA: TGTGCCAGCAGGTGGAGCGGGGAAAGCTCCTACGAGCAGTACTTC. The whole variable domain, remainder taken from reference TRBV28 and TRBJ2-7, is DVKVTQSSRYLVKRTGEKVFLECVQDMDHENMFWYRQDPGLGLRLIYFSYDVKMKEKGDIPEGYSVSREKKERFSLILESASTNQTSMYLCASRWSGESSYEQYFGPGTRLTVT.

This clone has just a few counts. The chain combines TRBV20-1 with TRBJ2-1, with 11 nucleotides matching TRBD1. The CDR3 sequence is 11 residues long. Germline V CDR1 and CDR2: DFQATT, SNEGSKA (reference sequence). V was clipped by 6 bases and J by 12 bases; unmatched bases: 4. For the CDR3, the DNA is TGCAGTGCCAGGGGGACAGGGGGGCAGTTCTTC. It yields the protein CSARGTGGQFF.

This clone was seen a few times. The rearrangement links TRBV30 to TRBJ2-1; D is perhaps TRBD2 (5 bases). The V end was cut by 5 bases, the J end by 7 bases, with 9 bases between. In germline, CDR1 is GTSNPN, CDR2 SVGIG (reference sequence). CDR3 length: 11 amino acids. DNA of the CDR3: TGTGCCTGGTGTAGAGGGAATGAGCAGTTCTTC. Amino acids: CAWCRGNEQFF.

This clone showed up just a few times. The V gene is TRBV5-6, the J gene TRBJ1-6, with D uncertain. Germline V CDR1 and CDR2: SGHDT, YYEEEE. The CDR3 spans 14 residues. The ends were cut back, 4 bases at V and 5 bases at J, with 10 bases in the middle. The CDR3 loop reads CASSVGRDNSPLHF. The CDR3 DNA is TGTGCCAGCAGCGTCGGGAGGGATAATTCACCCCTCCACTTT. Filled out from reference TRBV5-6 and TRBJ1-6, the complete variable domain reads DAGVTQSPTHLIKTRGQQVTLRCSPKSGHDTVSWYQQALGQGPQFIFQYYEEEERQRGNFPDRFSGHQFPNYSSELNVNALLLGDSALYLCASSVGRDNSPLHFGNGTRLTVT.

Note on this clone: This sample includes further DNA sequences coding for the same CDR3. The gene calls are TRBV30 and TRBJ1-1; D remains unclear. With 0 bases removed from V and 1 base from J, the gap between germline ends came to 6 bases. Looked up from germline, CDR1 is GTSNPN and CDR2 is SVGIG (reference sequence). The CDR3 loop spans 13 amino acids. CDR3 residues: CAWSVHGNTEAFF. CDR3 DNA: TGTGCCTGGAGTGTACACGGGAACACTGAAGCTTTCTTT.

The chain employs TRBV6-5 and TRBJ1-5, with D unresolved. The CDR3 is made up of 15 amino acids. Germline V gives CDR1 MNHEY, CDR2 SVGAGI. Trimming took off 0 bases at V and 5 bases at J, with 11 bases between the two ends. CDR3 sequence reads: CASSYSNSLDQPQHF. Written as DNA, the CDR3 is TGTGCCAGCAGTTACTCGAACAGTTTGGATCAGCCCCAGCATTTT.

This clone showed up just a few times. V and J are TRBV9 and TRBJ1-2, with 10 bases matching TRBD1. This CDR3 has 15 residues. Per germline, CDR1 SGDLS and CDR2 YYNGEE. The V gene end was trimmed by 4 bases and the J gene end by 3 bases; junction bases not matched to a gene: 6. This CDR3 reads CASSTPTGGYYGYTF. Here the CDR3 DNA reads TGTGCCAGCAGCACCCCGACAGGGGGCTACTATGGCTACACCTTC.

This clone appeared a few times. Germline is not matched at one junction end, which may reflect a read error. The genes are TRBV7-7 and TRBJ1-5; D not resolved. From germline, CDR1 is SSHAT and CDR2 FNYEAQ (reference sequence). The CDR3 has 17 amino acids. CDR3 protein: CASTLKSGGDSNQPQHF. CDR3 sequence (DNA): TGTGCTAGCACTCTTAAGTCGGGTGGGGATAGCAATCAGCCCCAGCATTTT.

This clone was detected a few times. The rearrangement uses TRBV4-2 and TRBJ2-1; D is unclear. Germline V gene sequence: CDR1 LGHNA, CDR2 YNFKEQ. Trimming cost V 0 bases and J 8 bases, with 8 bases left between them. The CDR3 runs 13 residues. The CDR3 DNA follows: TGTGCCAGCAGCCAAGAATTACGATATGAGCAGTTCTTC. Translation gives CASSQELRYEQFF.

This sequence joins TRBV11-1 and TRBJ2-1; TRBD1 agrees at 11 bases. The CDR3 consists of 17 residues. Per the germline V gene, CDR1 is SGHAT and CDR2 is FQDESV (reference sequence). Unmatched junction bases numbered 7, after V lost 0 bases and J lost 6 bases. CDR3 amino acids: CASSLAQAGQGGNEQFF. CDR3 coding DNA: TGTGCCAGCAGCTTAGCGCAAGCGGGACAGGGGGGCAATGAGCAGTTCTTC.

In its sample, this clone was seen a few times. The gene calls are TRBV7-9 and TRBJ1-2; D is ambiguous. CDR1 and CDR2 from the germline V gene are SEHNR and FQNEAQ (reference sequence). V lost 5 bases and J lost 1, with 5 bases in between. CDR3 size: 12 residues. For the CDR3, the DNA is TGTGCCAGCAGCCAGCTTAACTATGGCTACACCTTC. Its translation: CASSQLNYGYTF.